The 32 T cell receptor beta chains reported below all come from one sample, sequenced in a study of T cell responses to AZD1222 COVID-19 vaccine. Clones were sequenced by immunoSEQ multiplex PCR, and TCRdb holds only the in-frame ones, with some missing. This table has about 180,000 clones, approximately 86% appearing once. The sequencing here drew on peripheral blood, taken on day 0 of AZD1222 vaccination. Source of these receptors: an adult in good health.

This rearrangement joins TRBV6-5 to TRBJ2-7; 10 nucleotides line up with TRBD1. CDR1 is MNHEY and CDR2 is SVGAGI in the germline V gene. The V and J ends lost 5 bases and 6 bases, in that order; junction bases with no gene match: 4. The CDR3 is made up of 13 amino acids. In DNA, the CDR3 is TGTGCCAGCAGTCGGGACAGGGGTCCCGAGCAGTACTTC. Its protein is CASSRDRGPEQYF.

V gene TRBV3-1 (or the pseudogene TRBV3-2) combines with J gene TRBJ2-7; a possible D gene is TRBD2 (5 bases). Germline V gene data show CDR1 as LGHDT and CDR2 as YNNKEL (reference sequence). The CDR3 has 16 amino acids. V gave up 1 base and J gave up 4 bases, with 17 bases separating them. The DNA for the CDR3 is TGTGCCAGCAGCCAAGTTGGGCGGGCCCGCTTATACGAGCAGTACTTC. Protein sequence: CASSQVGRARLYEQYF.

The genes are TRBV7-2 and TRBJ2-3; TRBD1 agrees at 11 bases. This CDR3 has 15 residues. J was trimmed by 4 bases and V by 1 base; bases with no gene match: 1. CDR1 is SGHTA and CDR2 is FQGNSA in the germline V gene. The CDR3 loop is CASSLGGQGADTQYF. CDR3 DNA: TGTGCCAGCAGCTTAGGGGGACAGGGGGCAGATACGCAGTATTTT.

The chain couples TRBV5-1 to TRBJ1-1; 9 positions match TRBD1. The junction had 10 bases not matched to a gene; V was cut back by 2 bases and J by 2 bases. The germline gives CDR1 SGHRS, CDR2 YFSETQ. The CDR3 is 17 amino acids. The CDR3 nucleotides are TGCGCCAGCAGCTTTCCCAACAGGACAGGGGACAACACTGAAGCTTTCTTT. Its translation: CASSFPNRTGDNTEAFF. The variable domain in full, with the rest retrieved from reference TRBV5-1 and TRBJ1-1, is KAGVTQTPRYLIKTRGQQVTLSCSPISGHRSVSWYQQTPGQGLQFLFEYFSETQRNKGNFPGRFSGRQFSNSRSEMNVSTLELGDSALYLCASSFPNRTGDNTEAFFGQGTRLTVV.

This sequence joins TRBV6-2 or TRBV6-3 and TRBJ2-1, with a possible D match to TRBD2 (5 bases). The CDR3 consists of 15 residues. The V gene's germline CDR1 is MNHEY and CDR2 SVGEGT. Trimming left V 0 bases short and J 9 bases short, with 15 bases between. The CDR3 region has the DNA TGTGCCAGCAGTTACTCCCCTTGGAGGTCAGCTGAGCAGTTCTTC. Amino acids: CASSYSPWRSAEQFF.

The gene calls are TRBV15 and TRBJ2-7, with TRBD2 identical over 12 bases. The CDR3 is 14 residues long. In germline, CDR1 is LNHNV, CDR2 YYDKDF (reference sequence). Germline trimming cut 4 bases from V and 4 bases from J; bases unmatched to any gene: 2. The CDR3 loop reads CATSKGLAGYEQYF. CDR3 DNA sequence: TGTGCCACCAGCAAAGGACTAGCGGGATACGAGCAGTACTTC.

The chain employs TRBV7-9 and TRBJ1-2, with 7 positions matching TRBD1. Per the germline V gene, CDR1 is SEHNR and CDR2 is FQNEAQ (reference sequence). Trimming took 1 base from V and 0 from J; bases not matched to a gene: 8. CDR3 size: 17 residues. The CDR3 DNA reads as TGTGCCAGCAGCTTAGGGGCCCCGGGACAGACTAACTATGGCTACACCTTC. Amino acid sequence: CASSLGAPGQTNYGYTF.

The chain couples TRBV5-1 to TRBJ2-2, with TRBD2 matching 11 bases. V was pared by 0 bases and J by 4 bases, with 2 bases of the junction left unmatched. Germline loops: CDR1 SGHRS, CDR2 YFSETQ. CDR3 length: 16 residues. DNA of the CDR3: TGCGCCAGCAGCTTGGCCGGACTAGCGGGCACCGGGGAGCTGTTTTTT. It translates to CASSLAGLAGTGELFF.

The rearrangement uses TRBV4-3 and TRBJ2-7, with D perhaps matching TRBD1 (6 bases). The CDR3 contains 14 residues. The V gene lost 2 bases and the J gene lost 1 base, with 9 bases spanning the gap. Looked up from germline, CDR1 is LGHNA and CDR2 is YSLEER. DNA for the CDR3: TGCGCCAGCAGCCAACATACAGGGTCCTACGAGCAGTACTTC. Translation gives CASSQHTGSYEQYF.

This chain uses TRBV19 with TRBJ1-5; D is ambiguous. V lost 4 bases and J 3 bases, leaving 13 bases between the germline ends. Germline V CDR1 and CDR2: LNHDA, SQIVND (reference sequence). This CDR3 region has 15 residues. The CDR3 bases are TGTGCCAGTAGTAAGGACGGGCGGCACAATCAGCCCCAGCATTTT. This codes for CASSKDGRHNQPQHF.

J is TRBJ2-1 and V is TRBV12-2; TRBD2 is taken as the D call from the table, unchecked against the DNA. TRBV12-2 is tagged as a pseudogene. The CDR3 runs 20 residues. The CDR3: CASRIPKLLAGGLFYNEQFF. The DNA for the CDR3 is TGTGCAAGTCGGATACCTAAACTACTAGCGGGGGGCCTGTTTTACAATGAGCAGTTCTTC.

V gene TRBV2 combines with J gene TRBJ2-5; 12 nucleotides match TRBD2. CDR1 is SNHLY and CDR2 is FYNNEI in the germline V gene. The V gene end was trimmed by 6 bases and the J gene end by 4 bases; junction bases not matched to a gene: 6. This CDR3 contains 15 residues. CDR3 in amino acids: CASSLSLAGGETQYF. CDR3 DNA sequence: TGTGCCAGCAGCCTATCACTAGCGGGAGGAGAGACCCAGTACTTC.

The gene calls are TRBV7-2 and TRBJ2-5, with a tentative D call TRBD2 (6 bases). CDR1 is SGHTA and CDR2 is FQGNSA in the germline V gene. The CDR3 runs 17 residues. Trimming stripped 2 bases from V and 5 bases from J, with 21 bases between. The CDR3 region is CASSLNPPGSGPETQYF. The CDR3 DNA is TGTGCCAGCAGCTTAAACCCCCCGGGGAGCGGGCCGGAGACCCAGTACTTC. Based on the CDR3 plus reference TRBV7-2 and TRBJ2-5, the full variable domain is GAGVSQSPSNKVTEKGKDVELRCDPISGHTALYWYRQSLGQGLEFLIYFQGNSAPDKSGLPSDRFSAERTGGSVSTLTIQRTQQEDSAVYLCASSLNPPGSGPETQYFGPGTRLLVL.

The rearrangement uses TRBV10-1 and TRBJ2-2, with TRBD1 as a possible D gene (7 bases). Germline V gives CDR1 WNHNN, CDR2 SYGVQD (reference sequence). Trimming pared 6 bases from V and 3 bases from J, leaving 26 bases between. This CDR3 is 19 amino acids long. The CDR3 coding sequence is TGCGCCAGCAGACTAGCCCGGGACAGCACTCACGGGTACACCGGGGAGCTGTTTTTT. Its protein product is CASRLARDSTHGYTGELFF.

V is TRBV18 and J is TRBJ2-7; perhaps TRBD2 as D (6 bases). Germline V gene lookup returns CDR1 KGHSH and CDR2 LQKENI. The CDR3 is made up of 14 amino acids. Trimming removed 3 bases from V and 5 bases from J, with 14 bases in between. This CDR3 is CASSPRDRRDEQYF. For the CDR3, the DNA is TGTGCCAGCTCACCGCGGGACCGCCGGGACGAGCAGTACTTC.

Comment on this clone: At the DNA level, this CDR3 is encoded by other sequences in the same sample as well. V and J are TRBV12-3 or TRBV12-4 and TRBJ1-1; D call uncertain. This CDR3 spans 13 amino acids. V shed 1 base and J shed 5 bases, with 8 bases lying between them. This CDR3 is CASSLGGGTEAFF. CDR3 nucleotide sequence: TGTGCCAGCAGTTTAGGGGGTGGGACTGAAGCTTTCTTT.

The chain employs TRBV10-3 and TRBJ1-2, with 10 bases aligning to TRBD1. CDR1 and CDR2 (germline): ENHRY, SYGVKD. This CDR3 region has 15 residues. The ends lost 7 bases at V and 2 bases at J; junction bases unmatched: 7. The CDR3: CAIKIGTGANYGYTF. CDR3 sequence (DNA): TGTGCCATCAAAATAGGGACAGGGGCCAACTATGGCTACACCTTC.

This clone was detected once. The gene calls are TRBV12-3 or TRBV12-4 and TRBJ2-7, with D possibly being TRBD2 (7 bases). There are 13 residues in the CDR3. V was trimmed by 3 bases and J by 3 bases, leaving 9 bases between them. The CDR3 coding sequence is TGTGCCAGCAGTTTCGGGGGGCTCTACGAGCAGTACTTC. As protein: CASSFGGLYEQYF.

The V gene is TRBV6-4, the J gene TRBJ2-2; tentative D call: TRBD2 (5 bases). V was clipped by 6 bases and J by 0 bases, with 14 bases between them. The CDR3 extends over 16 amino acids. The germline V gene has CDR1 MRHNA and CDR2 SNTAGT. The CDR3 sequence is CASSPEGGTNTGELFF. CDR3 DNA: TGTGCCAGCAGCCCCGAGGGCGGCACGAACACCGGGGAGCTGTTTTTT.

The V call is TRBV7-9, the J call TRBJ2-1; tentatively, D is TRBD1 (5 bases). Germline values: CDR1 SEHNR, CDR2 FQNEAQ (reference sequence). Between the trimmed V and J ends, which lost 5 bases and 2 bases, there was a span of 19 bases. The CDR3 is 17 amino acids. CDR3 nucleotides: TGTGCCAGCAGCAAAGCGAGACAGAACACCACCTACAATGAGCAGTTCTTC. It specifies CASSKARQNTTYNEQFF.

The J gene is TRBJ1-4, the V gene TRBV6-5, with D maybe TRBD1 (5 bases). This CDR3 is 15 amino acids long. Germline lookup yields CDR1 MNHEY and CDR2 SVGAGI. V was clipped by 7 bases and J by 3 bases, with 15 bases between them. This CDR3 reads CASTGLGRANEKLFF. The CDR3 DNA is TGTGCCAGCACTGGACTGGGGCGGGCTAATGAAAAACTGTTTTTT.

The sample holds one count of this clone. V and J are TRBV9 and TRBJ1-1; the D gene is possibly TRBD1 (6 bases). This CDR3 is 15 amino acids long. Trimming cost V 4 bases and J 3 bases, with 16 bases left between them. Looked up from germline, CDR1 is SGDLS and CDR2 is YYNGEE. The CDR3 here is CASSISQGLDTEAFF. The CDR3 bases are TGTGCCAGCAGCATTTCTCAGGGGCTCGACACTGAAGCTTTCTTT.

The chain is built from TRBV24-1 and TRBJ2-5; D may correspond to TRBD1 or TRBD2 (5 bases each). The length of the CDR3 is 17 residues. V gave up 4 bases and J gave up 3 bases, with 20 bases separating them. Germline CDR1 and CDR2: KGHDR and SFDVKD. The CDR3 here is CATSDHMGPHSEETQYF. CDR3 bases: TGTGCCACCAGTGACCATATGGGACCCCATTCGGAAGAGACCCAGTACTTC.

The chain joins TRBV2 to TRBJ1-2, with a possible D match to TRBD1 (5 bases). The germline V gene has CDR1 SNHLY and CDR2 FYNNEI. The CDR3 is made up of 14 amino acids. Deletions cut 3 bases from V and 8 bases from J, with 16 bases between. The DNA for the CDR3 is TGTGCCAGCAGTGATTCAGGGAATAGTGGGGGCTACACCTTC. Protein sequence: CASSDSGNSGGYTF.

V gene TRBV5-4 combines with J gene TRBJ2-3, with D maybe TRBD1 (6 bases). Between the trimmed V and J ends, which lost 4 bases and 6 bases, there was a span of 12 bases. CDR1 and CDR2 (germline): SGHNT, YYREEE (reference sequence). This CDR3 has 13 residues. CDR3 loop: CASSRDRWDTQYF. CDR3 DNA: TGTGCCAGCAGCCGCGACAGGTGGGATACGCAGTATTTT.

The count of this clone is one. This chain connects TRBV5-1 to TRBJ1-2; tentatively, D is TRBD1 (5 bases). Germline CDR1 reads SGHRS; CDR2 reads YFSETQ. The V end lost 0 bases, the J end lost 7 bases, and 10 bases lay between the germline ends. The CDR3 totals 13 residues. The CDR3 nucleotides read TGCGCCAGCAGCTTGGGTCAGGGCCCTGGCTACACCTTC. The encoded protein is CASSLGQGPGYTF.

The rearrangement uses TRBV28 and TRBJ1-1; D is ambiguous. Germline V gene sequence: CDR1 MDHEN, CDR2 SYDVKM. V shed 7 bases and J shed 3 bases, with 9 bases lying between them. The CDR3 is 12 residues long. CDR3 residues: CASTSRDTEAFF. Written as DNA, the CDR3 is TGTGCCAGCACCAGTCGGGACACTGAAGCTTTCTTT.

The CDR3 here is CASTDYKDTQYF. As DNA, the CDR3 is TGTGCCAGCACCGACTATAAAGATACGCAGTATTTT. The chain couples TRBV7-9 to TRBJ2-3; TRBD2 is a possible D gene (5 bases). Deletions cut 7 bases from V and 5 bases from J, with 10 bases between. CDR3 length equals 12 residues. The germline CDR1 and CDR2 sequences are SEHNR and FQNEAQ (reference sequence).

V and J are TRBV6-5 and TRBJ1-5; TRBD1 might be the D (6 bases). V was pared by 6 bases and J by 4 bases, with 16 bases between. The CDR3 is 15 residues long. Germline assignment: CDR1 MNHEY and CDR2 SVGAGI. The CDR3 DNA reads TGTGCCAGCAGAAAGGACGGGGGCGAGAATCAGCCCCAGCATTTT. Translated: CASRKDGGENQPQHF.

This chain's CDR3 is CASSSRLAGETSYEQYF. The CDR3 region has the DNA TGTGCCAGCAGTTCTCGACTAGCGGGGGAAACCTCCTACGAGCAGTACTTC. The gene calls are TRBV2 and TRBJ2-7, with 12 positions matching TRBD2. Germline CDR1 SNHLY, CDR2 FYNNEI. CDR3 length equals 17 residues. After removal of 5 bases from V and 0 bases from J, the junction contained 8 bases not matched to a gene.

The CDR3 nucleotides are TGTGCCAGTAAACGGACCGATTTTACAGATACGCAGTATTTT. Translation: CASKRTDFTDTQYF. This chain links TRBV19 with TRBJ2-3; the D is unclear. The CDR3 extends over 14 amino acids. Trimming shortened V by 7 bases and J by 3 bases, and 14 bases separated the two germline ends. Germline CDR1 reads LNHDA; CDR2 reads SQIVND (reference sequence). Based on the CDR3 plus reference TRBV19 and TRBJ2-3, the full variable domain is DGGITQSPKYLFRKEGQNVTLSCEQNLNHDAMYWYRQDPGQGLRLIYYSQIVNDFQKGDIAEGYSVSREKKESFPLTVTSAQKNPTAFYLCASKRTDFTDTQYFGPGTRLTVL.

J is TRBJ1-3 and V is TRBV10-3; D gene uncertain. Looked up from germline, CDR1 is ENHRY and CDR2 is SYGVKD. V lost 0 bases, J lost 0 bases, and 9 bases lay in between. The CDR3 is 16 residues long. CDR3 amino acids: CAISESLGPSGNTIYF. The CDR3 nucleotides read TGTGCCATCAGTGAGTCTCTAGGTCCCTCTGGAAACACCATATATTTT.